These 28 T cell receptor beta chains were sequenced from one sample in a study of chemoradiotherapy in HPV16-positive cancers. The method was immunoSEQ multiplex PCR; TCRdb's version includes in-frame clones alone and lacks a portion of them. The sample lists 2,500 to 3,500 clones; roughly 78% were seen once. The sample was acquired from a patient who underwent chemoradiotherapy. The origin of the receptors is a human donor with HPV-associated anogenital cancer.

This clone showed up just a few times. The DNA for the CDR3 is TGTGCCAGCAGCCAGGAACAGGGGATTGGAGGTCAGCCCCAGCATTTT. Amino acids: CASSQEQGIGGQPQHF. The chain recombines TRBV4-2 with TRBJ1-5; 7 bases are shared with TRBD1. Per the germline V gene, CDR1 is LGHNA and CDR2 is YNFKEQ. The J segment lost 6 bases and the V segment lost 3 bases, leaving 11 bases of the junction unmatched. This CDR3 has 16 amino acids.

This sequence joins TRBV2 and TRBJ2-1; TRBD2 matches 8 bases. CDR1 is SNHLY, CDR2 FYNNEI, per germline. J was trimmed by 1 base and V by 5 bases; bases with no gene match: 4. The CDR3 covers 15 residues. The CDR3 here is CASSPVAGSYNEQFF. DNA for the CDR3: TGTGCCAGCAGTCCCGTAGCGGGGTCCTACAATGAGCAGTTCTTC.

V gene TRBV6-5 combines with J gene TRBJ2-6; no reliable D call. V was trimmed by 5 bases and J by 1 base, leaving 3 bases between them. Germline CDR1 and CDR2: MNHEY and SVGAGI. This CDR3 is built from 13 residues. Here the CDR3 reads CASSRSGANVLTF. The CDR3 DNA follows: TGTGCCAGCAGTAGATCTGGGGCCAACGTCCTGACTTTC.

The CDR3 is CASSWSPITDTQYF. CDR3 sequence (DNA): TGTGCCAGCAGTTGGTCGCCTATCACAGATACGCAGTATTTT. The chain has TRBV6-6 and TRBJ2-3; D call uncertain. Germline V gene sequence: CDR1 MNHNY, CDR2 SVGAGI (reference sequence). The length of the CDR3 is 14 residues. The V gene lost 4 bases and the J gene lost 2 bases, with 10 bases spanning the gap.

This chain connects TRBV7-2 to TRBJ2-7, with a possible D match to TRBD2 (6 bases). Germline CDR1 reads SGHTA; CDR2 reads FQGNSA. The CDR3 is 13 residues long. V shed 2 bases and J shed 5 bases, with 10 bases lying between them. The CDR3 nucleotides are TGTGCCAGCAGCTTACAGGGAGGCGACGAGCAGTACTTC. Its translation is CASSLQGGDEQYF.

This clone was counted only a few times. The CDR3 DNA reads TGTGCCTCCAACGTTATTATGAACACTGAAGCTTTCTTT. It translates to CASNVIMNTEAFF. V is TRBV30 and J is TRBJ1-1; D not certain. V was trimmed by 7 bases and J by 0 bases, leaving 12 bases between them. CDR3 length: 13 residues. In germline, CDR1 is GTSNPN, CDR2 SVGIG (reference sequence).

V usage is TRBV25-1 and J usage is TRBJ1-2, with 8 bases fitting TRBD1. Germline V gene data show CDR1 as MGHDK and CDR2 as SYGVNS. The V segment lost 5 bases and the J segment 7 bases; nucleotides outside the gene matches: 12. This CDR3 is 15 amino acids long. For the CDR3, the DNA is TGTGCCAGCAGTCCCCTCCAGGGGGCGCCTGGTGGCTACACCTTC. Amino acid sequence: CASSPLQGAPGGYTF.

Written as DNA, the CDR3 is TGCGCCAGCAGCTTGGTAACTAGCGGGGCCAATGAGCAGTTCTTC. Translating it yields CASSLVTSGANEQFF. This rearrangement joins TRBV5-1 to TRBJ2-1; TRBD2 matches 10 bases. CDR3 size: 15 residues. Germline CDR1 reads SGHRS; CDR2 reads YFSETQ. V shed 0 bases, J shed 6 bases, and the junction held 3 bases outside the gene matches.

Remarks on this clone: Because the CDR3 is missing its conserved closing phenylalanine or tryptophan, this is likely a read error. V usage is TRBV29-1 and J usage is TRBJ1-2, with no clear D. From germline, CDR1 is SQVTM and CDR2 ANQGSEA. The CDR3 loop spans 11 amino acids. The V end lost 2 bases, the J end lost 2 bases, and 3 bases lay between the germline ends. Here the CDR3 reads CSVELNYGYTS. The DNA for the CDR3 is TGCAGCGTTGAATTGAACTATGGCTACACCTCC.

This clone was recorded only once. This chain links TRBV28 with TRBJ1-1, with TRBD1 identical over 9 bases. CDR1 is MDHEN, CDR2 SYDVKM, per germline. After removal of 6 bases from V and 1 base from J, the junction contained 3 bases not matched to a gene. This CDR3 is 14 amino acids long. CDR3 sequence reads: CASRLQGANTEAFF. The CDR3 DNA is TGTGCCAGCAGGTTACAGGGGGCGAACACTGAAGCTTTCTTT.

This clone was counted a few times. The rearrangement links TRBV30 to TRBJ1-6; TRBD1 agrees at 7 bases. Germline CDR1 reads GTSNPN; CDR2 reads SVGIG (reference sequence). V shed 5 bases and J 4 bases; nucleotides not matched to a gene: 2. This CDR3 is built from 13 residues. The CDR3 bases are TGTGCCTGGTCGGGACAGTATAATTCACCCCTCCACTTT. Protein: CAWSGQYNSPLHF.

The chain links TRBV6-5 to TRBJ1-3; no clear D. There are 15 residues in the CDR3. Looked up from germline, CDR1 is MNHEY and CDR2 is SVGAGI. V dropped 6 bases and J dropped 2 bases, with 14 bases sitting between them. CDR3 residues: CASRPRDVPGNTIYF. CDR3 DNA sequence: TGTGCCAGCAGACCCCGAGACGTTCCTGGAAACACCATATATTTT.

The V and J genes are TRBV2 and TRBJ2-4; unclear D gene. The CDR3 runs to 18 residues. The germline V gene has CDR1 SNHLY and CDR2 FYNNEI. V was pared by 6 bases and J by 0 bases, with 21 bases between. The CDR3 region is CASSPGAAANLAKNIQYF. CDR3 sequence (DNA): TGTGCCAGCAGCCCAGGTGCGGCGGCGAACCTAGCCAAAAACATTCAGTACTTC.

The V call is TRBV7-2, the J call TRBJ2-7; 7 bases align to TRBD1. Losses at the gene ends were 5 bases for V and 2 bases for J; bases not matched to a gene: 9. The germline CDR1 and CDR2 sequences are SGHTA and FQGNSA. The CDR3 has 15 residues. The CDR3, as DNA: TGTGCCAGCAGCCCCACGGGACAGATGACCTACGAGCAGTACTTC. As protein: CASSPTGQMTYEQYF.

The chain carries TRBV5-4 and TRBJ2-4; D may be TRBD2 (5 bases). The germline V gene has CDR1 SGHNT and CDR2 YYREEE (reference sequence). The V gene lost 2 bases and the J gene lost 6 bases, with 9 bases spanning the gap. The CDR3 has 13 amino acids. DNA of the CDR3: TGTGCCAGCAGCTTCGGGGAAAGAAACATTCAGTACTTC. Residues: CASSFGERNIQYF.

This clone showed up just a few times. The CDR3 nucleotides are TGTGCCAGCAGCGGAGTAGTAGCCTACGAGCAGTACTTC. Protein sequence: CASSGVVAYEQYF. J is TRBJ2-7 and V is TRBV7-8; D ambiguous. Germline V gene data show CDR1 as SGHVS and CDR2 as FQNEAQ. V shed 5 bases and J shed 2 bases, with 10 bases lying between them. The CDR3 is 13 amino acids. The full variable domain, rest sourced from reference TRBV7-8 and TRBJ2-7, is GAGVSQSPRYKVAKRGQDVALRCDPISGHVSLFWYQQALGQGPEFLTYFQNEAQLDKSGLPSDRFFAERPEGSVSTLKIQRTQQEDSAVYLCASSGVVAYEQYFGPGTRLTVT.

V usage is TRBV5-4 and J usage is TRBJ2-2; 8 bases match TRBD2. The CDR3 is made up of 15 amino acids. With V trimmed by 5 bases and J by 7 bases, 10 bases remained unmatched. Per germline, CDR1 SGHNT and CDR2 YYREEE (reference sequence). The CDR3 coding sequence is TGTGCCAGCAGACCGGGACTAGGGAGTGGCGGGGAGCTGTTTTTT. Residues: CASRPGLGSGGELFF.

This clone was seen only once. The chain recombines TRBV7-2 with TRBJ1-2, with D unresolved. This CDR3 region has 14 residues. The V end was cut by 5 bases, the J end by 1 base, with 11 bases between. In germline, CDR1 is SGHTA, CDR2 FQGNSA. Here the CDR3 reads CASSPYGVNYGYTF. Here the CDR3 DNA reads TGTGCCAGCAGCCCCTACGGGGTTAACTATGGCTACACCTTC.

V and J are TRBV20-1 and TRBJ1-1, with unresolved D. Trimming shortened V by 0 bases and J by 10 bases, and 6 bases separated the two germline ends. This CDR3 spans 10 amino acids. Germline values: CDR1 DFQATT, CDR2 SNEGSKA (reference sequence). The chain's CDR3 is CSARDQVAFF. The CDR3 DNA follows: TGCAGTGCTAGAGATCAAGTAGCTTTCTTT.

This clone was seen more than once but under ten times. The genes are TRBV29-1 and TRBJ2-1; D possibly corresponds to TRBD2 (7 bases). Trimming removed 4 bases from V and 12 bases from J, with 16 bases in between. Germline V CDR1 and CDR2: SQVTM, ANQGSEA. The CDR3 extends over 12 amino acids. CDR3 region: CSVVMIAGAQFF. The CDR3, as DNA: TGCAGCGTTGTCATGATCGCGGGGGCGCAGTTCTTC.

The table lists this clone with a count of one. This chain connects TRBV7-2 to TRBJ1-2; D is possibly TRBD1 (6 bases). The CDR3 is 15 amino acids. V dropped 3 bases and J dropped 4 bases, with 15 bases sitting between them. The germline V gene has CDR1 SGHTA and CDR2 FQGNSA. The CDR3 nucleotides are TGTGCCAGCAGCTTCTCAGGGGAAGGGATCTATGGCTACACCTTC. Its protein product is CASSFSGEGIYGYTF.

The chain links TRBV6-1 to TRBJ2-2; D not resolved. Germline V gene data show CDR1 as MNHNS and CDR2 as SASEGT. The V end was cut by 4 bases, the J end by 10 bases, with 16 bases between. The CDR3 sequence is 14 residues long. Here the CDR3 DNA reads TGTGCCAGCAGTGTAAGATACACCCTTGAGGAGCTGTTTTTT. It is translated as CASSVRYTLEELFF.

This clone has a single count. The chain uses TRBV5-6 and TRBJ1-2; D is unresolved. Germline-derived CDR1 and CDR2 are SGHDT and YYEEEE. V was cut by 5 bases and J by 4 bases, with 18 bases left in between. The CDR3 is 15 residues long. The CDR3 spells CASRLWLREGYGYTF. The CDR3 DNA sequence: TGTGCCAGCAGATTATGGCTAAGGGAGGGCTATGGCTACACCTTC.

This rearrangement joins TRBV28 to TRBJ1-2; 7 bases match TRBD1. After removal of 5 bases from V and 7 bases from J, the junction contained 7 bases not matched to a gene. Germline V gene lookup returns CDR1 MDHEN and CDR2 SYDVKM. This CDR3 is 13 amino acids long. The CDR3 here is CASSQDRWRGYTF. Written as DNA, the CDR3 is TGTGCCAGCAGTCAGGACAGGTGGCGTGGCTACACCTTC.

The chain combines TRBV5-6 with TRBJ2-7; a weak D match, TRBD1 (7 bases). Germline loops: CDR1 SGHDT, CDR2 YYEEEE. With 4 bases removed from V and 7 bases from J, the gap between germline ends came to 15 bases. The CDR3 spans 13 residues. CDR3 loop: CASSGTGAGEQYF. CDR3 DNA sequence: TGTGCCAGCAGCGGAACAGGGGCGGGGGAGCAGTACTTC.

The gene calls are TRBV19 and TRBJ1-6, with D unresolved. Germline values: CDR1 LNHDA, CDR2 SQIVND (reference sequence). V was shortened by 8 bases and J by 4 bases, with 9 bases between the two germline ends. The CDR3 spans 13 residues. CDR3 DNA: TGTGCCAGTTCTAGGTTTTATAATTCACCCCTCCACTTT. Amino acids: CASSRFYNSPLHF.

The V call is TRBV6-6, the J call TRBJ2-2; D might be TRBD2 (6 bases). This CDR3 has 14 residues. Germline values: CDR1 MNHNY, CDR2 SVGAGI (reference sequence). V was cut by 10 bases and J by 5 bases, with 17 bases left in between. CDR3 sequence reads: CATNVGGGTGELFF. DNA of the CDR3: TGTGCCACCAACGTCGGGGGTGGGACCGGGGAGCTGTTTTTT.

This clone showed up just a few times. The chain uses TRBV18 and TRBJ2-1; TRBD2 might be the D (5 bases). Per the germline V gene, CDR1 is KGHSH and CDR2 is LQKENI. The V gene lost 6 bases and the J gene lost 7 bases, with 13 bases spanning the gap. The CDR3 runs to 13 residues. DNA for the CDR3: TGTGCCAGCTCCCGGGAAGTCGCTAATGAGCAGTTCTTC. This encodes CASSREVANEQFF.